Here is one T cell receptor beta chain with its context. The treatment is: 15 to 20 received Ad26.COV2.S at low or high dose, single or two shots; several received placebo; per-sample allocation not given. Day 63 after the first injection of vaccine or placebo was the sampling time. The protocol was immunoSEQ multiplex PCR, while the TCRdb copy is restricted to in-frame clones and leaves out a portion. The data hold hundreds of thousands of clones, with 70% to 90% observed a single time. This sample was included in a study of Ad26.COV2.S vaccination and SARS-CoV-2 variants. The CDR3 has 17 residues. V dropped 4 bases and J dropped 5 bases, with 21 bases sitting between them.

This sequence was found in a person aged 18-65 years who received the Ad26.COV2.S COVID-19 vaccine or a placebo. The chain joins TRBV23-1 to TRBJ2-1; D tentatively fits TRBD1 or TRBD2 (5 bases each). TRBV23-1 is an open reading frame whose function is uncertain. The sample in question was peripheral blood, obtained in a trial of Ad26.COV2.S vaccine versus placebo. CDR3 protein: CASSLPPSGTENNEQFF. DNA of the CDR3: TGCGCCAGCAGTCTCCCCCCCTCCGGGACCGAAAACAATGAGCAGTTCTTC.